A single sample is the source of the 9 T cell receptor beta chains below, sequenced in a study of OX40 agonist ivuxolimab in advanced cancers. The table came from immunoSEQ multiplex PCR; TCRdb's copy has only in-frame clones and leaves some out. The table records 90,000 to 120,000 clones, approximately 90% of them present only once. The sample consisted of CD4+ or CD8+ T cells sorted from blood, taken in a trial of the OX40 agonist ivuxolimab. These receptors were collected from an adult with an advanced solid tumor such as melanoma, head and neck, liver or kidney cancer.

The chain links TRBV5-4 to TRBJ1-2; D not certain. With 3 bases removed from V and 8 bases from J, the gap between germline ends came to 20 bases. The CDR3 loop spans 15 amino acids. CDR1 and CDR2 (germline): SGHNT, YYREEE (reference sequence). The CDR3 DNA reads TGTGCCAGCAGCTCCCAGGTGGGGTCTTATGAGGGCTACACCTTC. Its translation is CASSSQVGSYEGYTF. The full variable domain, its missing parts supplied by reference TRBV5-4 and TRBJ1-2, is ETGVTQSPTHLIKTRGQQVTLRCSSQSGHNTVSWYQQALGQGPQFIFQYYREEENGRGNFPPRFSGLQFPNYSSELNVNALELDDSALYLCASSSQVGSYEGYTFGSGTRLTVV.

J is TRBJ1-2 and V is TRBV7-8; 7 nucleotides align to TRBD1. CDR3 size: 19 residues. V dropped 5 bases and J dropped 2; count of bases not matched to a gene: 20. Germline V lookup: CDR1 SGHVS, CDR2 FQNEAQ. In DNA, the CDR3 is TGTGCCAGCAGCCTAGAACTTTTCGGGACAGCTAAAATCAACTATGGCTACACCTTC. Its protein product is CASSLELFGTAKINYGYTF. Full variable domain (missing parts from reference TRBV7-8 and TRBJ1-2): GAGVSQSPRYKVAKRGQDVALRCDPISGHVSLFWYQQALGQGPEFLTYFQNEAQLDKSGLPSDRFFAERPEGSVSTLKIQRTQQEDSAVYLCASSLELFGTAKINYGYTFGSGTRLTVV.

The chain recombines TRBV19 with TRBJ2-1, with 8 bases lining up with TRBD1. The CDR3 runs 15 residues. Germline V gives CDR1 LNHDA, CDR2 SQIVND (reference sequence). J lost 7 bases, V lost 3 bases, and 8 bases had no gene match. CDR3 in amino acids: CASSIPGQARNEQFF. The DNA for the CDR3 is TGTGCCAGTAGTATTCCGGGACAGGCCAGGAATGAGCAGTTCTTC.

Points on this clone: Since no conserved phenylalanine or tryptophan closes the CDR3, a read error is the likely cause. It is unclear where the CDR3 begins or ends on the DNA, so no DNA is shown, and the CDR3 is as TCRdb lists it. This chain joins TRBV7-9 and TRBJ1-2. The length of the CDR3 is 13 amino acids, counting both ends. Germline loops: CDR1 SEHNR, CDR2 FQNEAQ (reference sequence). The CDR3 sequence: CASSQTERLVVTL.

This clone is a singleton in its sample. The chain uses TRBV27 and TRBJ1-5; TRBD1 aligns across 7 bases. This CDR3 is 14 amino acids long. V dropped 6 bases and J dropped 6; count of bases not matched to a gene: 8. Germline V gene lookup returns CDR1 MNHEY and CDR2 SMNVEV (reference sequence). In DNA, the CDR3 is TGTGCCAGCAGATCGACAGGGACAGCTCAGCCCCAGCATTTT. This translates into CASRSTGTAQPQHF.

The chain is built from TRBV30 and TRBJ2-7; TRBD1 matches 7 bases. The junction had 8 bases not matched to a gene; V was cut back by 3 bases and J by 6 bases. Germline V lookup: CDR1 GTSNPN, CDR2 SVGIG (reference sequence). This CDR3 region has 13 residues. The CDR3 is CAWSATGLGEQYF. Here the CDR3 DNA reads TGTGCCTGGAGCGCGACAGGGTTGGGCGAGCAGTACTTC.

The rearrangement links TRBV20-1 to TRBJ1-1; D uncertain. This CDR3 comprises 11 residues. The V and J ends lost 1 base and 5 bases respectively, with 5 bases between them. Germline V gene sequence: CDR1 DFQATT, CDR2 SNEGSKA (reference sequence). CDR3 coding DNA: TGCAGTGCTAGAGGAGGGACTGAAGCTTTCTTT. This codes for CSARGGTEAFF.

The chain uses TRBV27 and TRBJ2-1; 9 bases line up with TRBD1. The CDR3 is 18 amino acids. Trimming removed 6 bases from V and 2 bases from J; junction bases left unmatched: 14. The V gene's germline CDR1 is MNHEY and CDR2 SMNVEV (reference sequence). CDR3 sequence reads: CASRQDRGAKSPYNEQFF. The CDR3 DNA sequence: TGTGCCAGCAGGCAAGACAGGGGGGCGAAATCGCCCTACAATGAGCAGTTCTTC.

The CDR3 bases are TGTGCCAGCAGGCCACGGGGGGGGAACACCGGGGAGCTGTTTTTT. Translated, it gives CASRPRGGNTGELFF. The J gene is TRBJ2-2, the V gene TRBV7-2, with 8 bases that match TRBD2. Trimming removed 6 bases from V and 1 base from J; junction bases left unmatched: 4. The germline gives CDR1 SGHTA, CDR2 FQGNSA. The CDR3 loop spans 15 amino acids.